These 16 T cell receptor beta chains originate from one sample sequenced in a study of radiation and T cells in renal cell carcinoma. Time point given: blood 2 weeks post-SBRT. As for treatment: 15 Gy SBRT to primary tumor, nephrectomy 4 weeks later. Generated by immunoSEQ multiplex PCR, the TCRdb table keeps only in-frame clones and is missing some. The sample has about 65,000 clones, roughly four fifths seen once. The sample in question was blood, obtained from a patient whose treatment included radiotherapy and nephrectomy. The origin of the receptors is a man between 60 and 75 years old with renal cell carcinoma.

This clone has only one observation. This chain links TRBV4-3 with TRBJ2-2; 7 bases line up with TRBD1. The CDR3 has 14 residues. CDR1 and CDR2 (germline): LGHNA, YSLEER. Trimming removed 5 bases from V and 5 bases from J; junction bases left unmatched: 5. DNA for the CDR3: TGCGCCAGCAGCGTAGGGGGCAGAACCGGGGAGCTGTTTTTT. This translates into CASSVGGRTGELFF.

This clone was picked up one time. The chain has TRBV18 and TRBJ2-1; D unclear. V gave up 8 bases and J gave up 4 bases, with 12 bases separating them. Germline V gene sequence: CDR1 KGHSH, CDR2 LQKENI. This CDR3 comprises 13 residues. The CDR3 DNA sequence: TGTGCCAGCCTGATGCTTGGGTACAATGAGCAGTTCTTC. Amino acids: CASLMLGYNEQFF.

The sample holds a few counts of this clone. The chain has TRBV27 and TRBJ2-1, with D possibly TRBD2 on 7 matching bases. The CDR3 covers 12 residues. Trimming stripped 3 bases from V and 13 bases from J, with 13 bases between. Germline values: CDR1 MNHEY, CDR2 SMNVEV (reference sequence). The CDR3 reads CASSLLGGPQFF. CDR3 in DNA: TGTGCCAGCAGTTTGCTCGGGGGGCCCCAGTTCTTC.

This clone occurred once. The chain is built from TRBV5-1 and TRBJ2-5; D might be TRBD2 (5 bases). V was shortened by 0 bases and J by 1 base, with 16 bases between the two germline ends. This CDR3 region has 17 residues. Germline CDR1 SGHRS, CDR2 YFSETQ. The DNA of the CDR3 is TGCGCCAGCAGCTTGGTGGTAGTGCGGGCGTCCCAAGAGACCCAGTACTTC. This gives the protein CASSLVVVRASQETQYF.

The CDR3 DNA sequence: TGTGCCAGTAGTAAAGGGACCCCTGGGGCCTACGAGCAGTACGTC. It yields the protein CASSKGTPGAYEQYV. The chain joins TRBV19 to TRBJ2-7, with D perhaps given as TRBD1 or TRBD2 (5 bases each). The CDR3 sequence is 15 residues long. Germline CDR1 reads LNHDA; CDR2 reads SQIVND (reference sequence). V was cut by 4 bases and J by 2 bases, with 15 bases left in between.

The gene calls are TRBV6-5 and TRBJ2-5; no clear D. CDR1 is MNHEY, CDR2 SVGAGI, per germline. The CDR3 sequence is 11 residues long. V was pared by 2 bases and J by 4 bases, with 2 bases between. This chain's CDR3 is CASSYGETQYF. CDR3 nucleotide sequence: TGTGCCAGCAGTTACGGAGAGACCCAGTACTTC.

CDR3 nucleotides: TGTGCCAGCAGTAGCCCCCGGGGTTTTAATGAAAAACTGTTTTTT. This translates into CASSSPRGFNEKLFF. The chain links TRBV28 to TRBJ1-4; unclear D gene. The V gene lost 5 bases and the J gene lost 4 bases, with 14 bases spanning the gap. Germline V gene lookup returns CDR1 MDHEN and CDR2 SYDVKM. This CDR3 is built from 15 residues.

This clone occurred a few times. The chain links TRBV2 to TRBJ2-2; D is ambiguous. The CDR3 covers 12 residues. Trimming pared 2 bases from V and 6 bases from J, leaving 4 bases between. The germline CDR1 and CDR2 sequences are SNHLY and FYNNEI. The CDR3 DNA follows: TGTGCCAGCAGTGAATCGGCCGGGGAGCTGTTTTTT. Translating it yields CASSESAGELFF.

The chain's CDR3 is CASSIVTGAVTEAFF. For the CDR3, the DNA is TGTGCCAGTAGTATTGTTACAGGGGCGGTCACTGAAGCTTTCTTT. The V and J genes are TRBV19 and TRBJ1-1; TRBD1 matches 7 bases. The CDR3 is 15 residues long. Germline V gene lookup returns CDR1 LNHDA and CDR2 SQIVND (reference sequence). The junction had 8 bases not matched to a gene; V was cut back by 3 bases and J by 4 bases.

A note on this clone: Distinct nucleotide sequences in the sample also encode this CDR3. V usage is TRBV30 and J usage is TRBJ2-3; no reliable D call. CDR1 and CDR2 (germline): GTSNPN, SVGIG (reference sequence). The CDR3 loop spans 14 amino acids. V gave up 1 base and J gave up 0 bases, with 8 bases separating them. The CDR3 nucleotides read TGTGCCTGGAGTGCTGGATTAAGCACAGATACGCAGTATTTT. Its translation: CAWSAGLSTDTQYF.

The V call is TRBV19, the J call TRBJ1-2; the D gene is possibly TRBD1 (5 bases). Trimming removed 5 bases from V and 2 bases from J, with 18 bases in between. Germline V gene data show CDR1 as LNHDA and CDR2 as SQIVND (reference sequence). The CDR3 loop spans 16 amino acids. In DNA, the CDR3 is TGTGCCAGTAGTCCTCTCCCCGGGACCGGAAACTATGGCTACACCTTC. Translated, it gives CASSPLPGTGNYGYTF.

V gene TRBV18 combines with J gene TRBJ1-1; D is unresolved. Germline lookup yields CDR1 KGHSH and CDR2 LQKENI. The V end was cut by 0 bases, the J end by 2 bases, with 10 bases between. The CDR3 consists of 15 residues. CDR3 sequence reads: CASSPPVAGNTEAFF. CDR3 nucleotide sequence: TGTGCCAGCTCACCACCGGTGGCAGGAAACACTGAAGCTTTCTTT. The full variable domain, in which reference TRBV18 and TRBJ1-1 provide the parts outside the CDR3, is NAGVMQNPRHLVRRRGQEARLRCSPMKGHSHVYWYRQLPEEGLKFMVYLQKENIIDESGMPKERFSAEFPKEGPSILRIQQVVRGDSAAYFCASSPPVAGNTEAFFGQGTRLTVV.

The CDR3 loop reads CAWSDRGLARYEQYF. In DNA, the CDR3 is TGTGCCTGGAGTGATCGGGGGCTAGCGAGGTACGAGCAGTACTTC. The rearrangement joins TRBV30 to TRBJ2-7; either TRBD1 or TRBD2 may supply D (6 bases each). V was cut by 1 base and J by 4 bases, with 17 bases left in between. Per the germline V gene, CDR1 is GTSNPN and CDR2 is SVGIG (reference sequence). This CDR3 region has 15 residues.

V gene TRBV7-3 combines with J gene TRBJ2-2, with no clear D. This CDR3 contains 16 residues. Germline V lookup: CDR1 SGHTA, CDR2 FQGTGA. Trimming stripped 3 bases from V and 0 bases from J, with 11 bases between. CDR3 DNA: TGTGCCAGCAGCTTTTACGGTGGGACGAACACCGGGGAGCTGTTTTTT. Amino acids: CASSFYGGTNTGELFF.

This clone was observed at least ten times. The gene calls are TRBV16 and TRBJ1-2; D is ambiguous. Germline V gene data show CDR1 as KGHSY and CDR2 as FQNENV. V shed 0 bases and J shed 14 bases, with 13 bases lying between them. The CDR3 spans 12 residues. The CDR3, as DNA: TGTGCCAGCAGCCAATCGTTGGATTCCAAAACCTTC. Its translation: CASSQSLDSKTF.

CDR3 protein: CASGGGDTDTQYF. The CDR3 DNA reads as TGTGCCAGCGGGGGCGGGGACACAGATACGCAGTATTTT. This chain connects TRBV18 to TRBJ2-3; D possibly uses TRBD1 or TRBD2 (6 bases each). Germline CDR1 reads KGHSH; CDR2 reads LQKENI. The germline V and J ends were trimmed by 8 bases and 2 bases, with 11 bases remaining between them. The CDR3 has 13 residues.